This passage covers 29 T cell receptor beta chains from one sample sequenced in a study of shared clonotypes between healthy human individuals. TCRdb keeps only in-frame clones here, not all; method: immunoSEQ multiplex PCR. The table records millions of clones, approximately 95% of them present only once. The sample taken for sequencing was naive CD4+ T cells from PBMCs. Subset of the sample: CD45RA+ positively selected. The receptor set was obtained from a man in his late teens or twenties in good health. Some clones in this sample may be carry-over from other donors' samples.

The V call is TRBV7-8, the J call TRBJ1-1; possibly TRBD1 for D (6 bases). V lost 1 base and J 7 bases, leaving 16 bases between the germline ends. This CDR3 is 15 amino acids long. The V gene's germline CDR1 is SGHVS and CDR2 FQNEAQ. The CDR3: CASSLGFRDTFEAFF. CDR3 nucleotides: TGTGCCAGCAGCTTAGGGTTCCGGGACACTTTTGAAGCTTTCTTT. Filled out from reference TRBV7-8 and TRBJ1-1, the complete variable domain reads GAGVSQSPRYKVAKRGQDVALRCDPISGHVSLFWYQQALGQGPEFLTYFQNEAQLDKSGLPSDRFFAERPEGSVSTLKIQRTQQEDSAVYLCASSLGFRDTFEAFFGQGTRLTVV.

The V and J genes are TRBV6-6 and TRBJ1-4; 7 positions agree with TRBD1. The germline gives CDR1 MNHNY, CDR2 SVGAGI (reference sequence). Germline trimming cut 8 bases from V and 0 bases from J; bases unmatched to any gene: 6. This CDR3 is 15 amino acids long. CDR3 DNA: TGTGCCAGCGGGGCAGGGGGTGCAACTAATGAAAAACTGTTTTTT. Translating it yields CASGAGGATNEKLFF.

The rearrangement uses TRBV5-4 and TRBJ1-2, with 10 bases that match TRBD1. The CDR3 extends over 16 amino acids. J gave up 6 bases and V 3 bases, and 11 bases lay outside the gene matches. Germline CDR1 and CDR2: SGHNT and YYREEE (reference sequence). The CDR3 DNA follows: TGTGCCAGCAGCTGGATGACAGGGGGCGGGCGAGATGGCTACACCTTC. As protein: CASSWMTGGGRDGYTF.

V is TRBV4-2 and J is TRBJ2-3; 8 bases match TRBD2. Trimming cost V 0 bases and J 3 bases; bases outside gene matches: 11. Germline V gives CDR1 LGHNA, CDR2 YNFKEQ. CDR3 length: 18 residues. The CDR3 loop is CASSQDRGGGRGTDTQYF. CDR3 DNA: TGTGCCAGCAGCCAAGATCGGGGGGGCGGGCGAGGGACAGATACGCAGTATTTT.

The chain joins TRBV9 to TRBJ1-1; no definite D call. The CDR3 extends over 14 amino acids. V was clipped by 0 bases and J by 6 bases, with 12 bases between them. Germline values: CDR1 SGDLS, CDR2 YYNGEE. The CDR3 coding sequence is TGTGCCAGCAGCGTAGGAGGCGAGAGGGCTGAAGCTTTCTTT. It is translated as CASSVGGERAEAFF.

This chain links TRBV7-2 with TRBJ1-1; maybe TRBD1 (6 bases). This CDR3 is built from 13 residues. CDR1 is SGHTA, CDR2 FQGNSA, per germline. V was cut by 6 bases and J by 6 bases, with 14 bases left in between. DNA for the CDR3: TGTGCCAGCAGTCTCGACAGGAGCCCTGAAGCTTTCTTT. Translation gives CASSLDRSPEAFF.

This chain uses TRBV7-3 with TRBJ2-6; D possibly corresponds to TRBD1 (6 bases). The ends were cut back, 5 bases at V and 0 bases at J, with 11 bases in the middle. The CDR3 has 16 amino acids. CDR1 and CDR2 (germline): SGHTA, FQGTGA. CDR3 loop: CASSLWGRSGANVLTF. The CDR3 bases are TGTGCCAGCAGCCTCTGGGGGCGCTCTGGGGCCAACGTCCTGACTTTC.

The J gene is TRBJ2-7, the V gene TRBV5-1, with 9 positions matching TRBD1. Germline V lookup: CDR1 SGHRS, CDR2 YFSETQ. This CDR3 is built from 14 residues. J gave up 3 bases and V 4 bases, and 5 bases lay outside the gene matches. As DNA, the CDR3 is TGCGCCAGCAGCACCGGGACAGGGTTCTACGAGCAGTACTTC. It yields the protein CASSTGTGFYEQYF. The variable domain in full, completed from reference TRBV5-1 and TRBJ2-7, reads KAGVTQTPRYLIKTRGQQVTLSCSPISGHRSVSWYQQTPGQGLQFLFEYFSETQRNKGNFPGRFSGRQFSNSRSEMNVSTLELGDSALYLCASSTGTGFYEQYFGPGTRLTVT.

This sequence joins TRBV5-4 and TRBJ1-2; a weak D match, TRBD1 (5 bases). Trimming took off 5 bases at V and 0 bases at J, with 14 bases between the two ends. This CDR3 has 15 amino acids. The V gene's germline CDR1 is SGHNT and CDR2 YYREEE (reference sequence). Here the CDR3 DNA reads TGTGCCAGCAGTTGGGGGGGGAAAGCTAACTATGGCTACACCTTC. This translates into CASSWGGKANYGYTF. Combining the CDR3 with reference TRBV5-4 and TRBJ1-2 gives the whole variable domain ETGVTQSPTHLIKTRGQQVTLRCSSQSGHNTVSWYQQALGQGPQFIFQYYREEENGRGNFPPRFSGLQFPNYSSELNVNALELDDSALYLCASSWGGKANYGYTFGSGTRLTVV.

The chain is built from TRBV27 and TRBJ1-2; 7 bases map to TRBD1. The V and J ends lost 6 bases and 4 bases, in that order; junction bases with no gene match: 14. The CDR3 consists of 16 residues. CDR1 MNHEY and CDR2 SMNVEV come from the germline V gene (reference sequence). CDR3 in amino acids: CASRSTPGQEPYGYTF. CDR3 in DNA: TGTGCCAGCAGATCCACACCCGGACAGGAACCCTATGGCTACACCTTC.

CDR3 nucleotide sequence: TGTGCCAGTCACGGGACAGGGGAAAACTATGGCTACACCTTC. Its protein product is CASHGTGENYGYTF. This chain links TRBV19 with TRBJ1-2, with TRBD1 matching 10 bases. The CDR3 contains 14 residues. V was pared by 8 bases and J by 2 bases, with 5 bases of the junction left unmatched. CDR1 LNHDA and CDR2 SQIVND come from the germline V gene (reference sequence).

This chain connects TRBV9 to TRBJ2-1; D not resolved. The CDR3 totals 15 residues. The germline V and J ends were trimmed by 7 bases and 7 bases, with 21 bases remaining between them. Germline V CDR1 and CDR2: SGDLS, YYNGEE. Written as DNA, the CDR3 is TGTGCCAGCCAAGGTTCCGGGTCCTACCGGAATGAGCAGTTCTTC. It codes for CASQGSGSYRNEQFF.

This CDR3 reads CASSPAGGADTQYF. Here the CDR3 DNA reads TGTGCCAGCAGCCCTGCTGGGGGGGCAGATACGCAGTATTTT. The chain joins TRBV7-3 to TRBJ2-3, with 7 positions matching TRBD2. J lost 4 bases, V lost 5 bases, and 6 bases had no gene match. Per germline, CDR1 SGHTA and CDR2 FQGTGA. This CDR3 has 14 amino acids.

The chain employs TRBV2 and TRBJ1-5; 7 bases are shared with TRBD1. The CDR3 extends over 14 amino acids. Germline-derived CDR1 and CDR2 are SNHLY and FYNNEI. V was clipped by 9 bases and J by 5 bases; unmatched bases: 10. CDR3: CASAMIGGYQPQHF. The CDR3 coding sequence is TGTGCCAGTGCCATGATAGGGGGCTATCAGCCCCAGCATTTT.

The chain combines TRBV4-3 with TRBJ1-4; weak D call: TRBD1 (5 bases). There are 16 residues in the CDR3. Trimming removed 0 bases from V and 2 bases from J, with 10 bases in between. Germline V CDR1 and CDR2: LGHNA, YSLEER. This CDR3 reads CASSQDRGATNEKLFF. DNA for the CDR3: TGCGCCAGCAGCCAAGATCGTGGGGCGACTAATGAAAAACTGTTTTTT.

The chain has TRBV7-9 and TRBJ1-2; D unresolved. The CDR3 sequence is 14 residues long. The germline V gene has CDR1 SEHNR and CDR2 FQNEAQ (reference sequence). The germline V and J ends were trimmed by 7 bases and 6 bases, with 18 bases remaining between them. The CDR3 DNA follows: TGTGCCAGCACCATACTCGGAAGCGGGGATGGCTACACCTTC. Protein product: CASTILGSGDGYTF.

This sequence joins TRBV18 and TRBJ2-7; 7 bases line up with TRBD2. J gave up 0 bases and V 4 bases, and 9 bases lay outside the gene matches. CDR1 KGHSH and CDR2 LQKENI come from the germline V gene. This CDR3 has 16 amino acids. In DNA, the CDR3 is TGTGCCAGCTCACGCGGCCTCCTAGCGGACTCCTACGAGCAGTACTTC. It specifies CASSRGLLADSYEQYF.

V and J are TRBV28 and TRBJ2-5, with D possibly called TRBD1 or TRBD2 (5 bases each). Germline values: CDR1 MDHEN, CDR2 SYDVKM. The CDR3 contains 14 residues. The germline V and J ends were trimmed by 5 bases and 5 bases, with 15 bases remaining between them. The CDR3 coding sequence is TGTGCCAGCAGTATAAACGGGGCTGGGGAGACCCAGTACTTC. Protein sequence: CASSINGAGETQYF.

The gene calls are TRBV6-1 and TRBJ2-1, with D maybe TRBD2 (6 bases). Germline CDR1 and CDR2: MNHNS and SASEGT. CDR3 length: 16 residues. The V gene lost 3 bases and the J gene lost 7 bases, with 19 bases spanning the gap. The CDR3 spells CASSDKGTYRRNEQFF. The CDR3 DNA reads TGTGCCAGCAGTGACAAAGGGACTTATAGGCGGAATGAGCAGTTCTTC.

The genes are TRBV10-3 and TRBJ1-3; D is unresolved. Germline V CDR1 and CDR2: ENHRY, SYGVKD. The CDR3 contains 14 residues. The germline V and J ends were trimmed by 3 bases and 0 bases, with 6 bases remaining between them. CDR3 residues: CAISETSSGNTIYF. The CDR3 nucleotides are TGTGCCATCAGTGAAACAAGCTCTGGAAACACCATATATTTT.

J is TRBJ1-2 and V is TRBV5-1; D call uncertain. The CDR3 length is 14 residues. CDR1 and CDR2 from the germline V gene are SGHRS and YFSETQ. The germline V and J ends were trimmed by 5 bases and 4 bases, with 15 bases remaining between them. The CDR3 DNA is TGCGCCAGCAGTGGGAGTCACTCGATCTATGGCTACACCTTC. Translated: CASSGSHSIYGYTF.

This chain uses TRBV18 with TRBJ1-1; D is possibly TRBD1 (6 bases). CDR3 length: 13 residues. Trimming stripped 10 bases from V and 1 base from J, with 13 bases between. Germline V gives CDR1 KGHSH, CDR2 LQKENI. This chain's CDR3 is CATGGSQNTEAFF. DNA for the CDR3: TGTGCCACGGGGGGCTCACAGAACACTGAAGCTTTCTTT.

The V and J genes are TRBV5-1 and TRBJ1-1; D is unclear. The CDR3 spans 14 residues. Germline CDR1 and CDR2: SGHRS and YFSETQ. The V end lost 5 bases, the J end lost 4 bases, and 15 bases lay between the germline ends. The CDR3 loop is CASRRDLDGTEAFF. The DNA of the CDR3 is TGCGCCAGCAGAAGGGATTTGGACGGCACTGAAGCTTTCTTT.

This clone appeared a single time. The chain couples TRBV2 to TRBJ2-1; 15 nucleotides align to TRBD2. The CDR3 sequence is 16 residues long. V shed 4 bases and J 10 bases; nucleotides not matched to a gene: 8. In germline, CDR1 is SNHLY, CDR2 FYNNEI. For the CDR3, the DNA is TGTGCCAGCAGTGTGAGGACTAGCGGGAGGGCCGGAGAGCAGTTCTTC. Its protein product is CASSVRTSGRAGEQFF. Variable domain in full (rest from reference TRBV2 and TRBJ2-1): EPEVTQTPSHQVTQMGQEVILRCVPISNHLYFYWYRQILGQKVEFLVSFYNNEISEKSEIFDDQFSVERPDGSNFTLKIRSTKLEDSAMYFCASSVRTSGRAGEQFFGPGTRLTVL.

V usage is TRBV29-1 and J usage is TRBJ2-3; a weak D match, TRBD2 (6 bases). The V end was cut by 2 bases, the J end by 2 bases, with 14 bases between. Germline loops: CDR1 SQVTM, CDR2 ANQGSEA. The CDR3 consists of 15 residues. This CDR3 is CSVEYGSTNTDTQYF. The CDR3 DNA sequence: TGCAGCGTTGAATACGGGAGCACAAACACAGATACGCAGTATTTT.

J is TRBJ1-1 and V is TRBV6-4, with 9 nucleotides matching TRBD1. The V gene's germline CDR1 is MRHNA and CDR2 SNTAGT. V was clipped by 6 bases and J by 4 bases; unmatched bases: 3. The CDR3 spans 13 residues. The chain's CDR3 is CASRVTGGTEAFF. DNA for the CDR3: TGTGCCAGCAGGGTGACAGGGGGCACTGAAGCTTTCTTT.

The chain links TRBV19 to TRBJ2-1, with TRBD1 identical over 10 bases. The V and J ends lost 6 bases and 5 bases, in that order; junction bases with no gene match: 13. This CDR3 spans 17 amino acids. Germline V gene lookup returns CDR1 LNHDA and CDR2 SQIVND (reference sequence). DNA for the CDR3: TGTGCCAGTAGCCCCTGGCTGGGACAGGGGTATGACAATGAGCAGTTCTTC. It is translated as CASSPWLGQGYDNEQFF.

CDR3 amino acids: CASSLAGRDGYTF. The CDR3 bases are TGTGCCAGCAGCTTAGCGGGCCGCGATGGCTACACCTTC. The genes are TRBV7-8 and TRBJ1-2; D gene uncertain. There are 13 residues in the CDR3. Looked up from germline, CDR1 is SGHVS and CDR2 is FQNEAQ. V shed 0 bases and J shed 6 bases, with 8 bases lying between them.

The rearrangement uses TRBV6-5 and TRBJ1-3; maybe TRBD1 (5 bases). Germline values: CDR1 MNHEY, CDR2 SVGAGI. This CDR3 has 15 residues. With 4 bases removed from V and 7 bases from J, the gap between germline ends came to 17 bases. The CDR3 sequence is CASSSSGDPGNTIYF. As DNA, the CDR3 is TGTGCCAGCAGTTCGTCCGGGGACCCGGGGAACACCATATATTTT.